A selection of T cell receptor beta chains follows, all from one sample in a study of cytomegalovirus exposure and HLA in healthy donors. Profiled with immunoSEQ multiplex PCR; TCRdb holds only in-frame clones, not every one. The data hold about 200,000 clones, with around 82% observed a single time. The sequenced sample consisted of PBMCs. The receptors originated from a woman aged 25 to 39 in good health and CMV-seropositive. The CDR3 runs from the conserved cysteine through the conserved F or W. A D gene is named only where the DNA matches it firmly. Size tells how often a clone was seen (once, few, many) or the class of an expanded clone, and some rows leave it out.

J	V	size	D	DNA	CDR3
TRBJ2-5	TRBV4-1	NA	TRBD2	TGCGCCAGCAGCCTGCGGGGGGCAGAGACCCAGTACTTC	CASSLRGAETQYF
TRBJ2-7	TRBV28	once	NA	TGTGCCAGCAGTCAACCGGGAACCTACGAGCAGTACTTC	CASSQPGTYEQYF
TRBJ2-7	TRBV10-3	few	NA	TGTGCCATCGCAGCTAGCTCCGCCCTCCACGAGCAGTACTTC	CAIAASSALHEQYF
TRBJ2-6	TRBV6-6	NA	NA	TGTGCCAGCAGTGTTGACAATCGCGGGGCCAACGTCCTGACTTTC	CASSVDNRGANVLTF
TRBJ2-1	TRBV6-1	NA	NA	TGTGCCAGCAGAAGGATTTCGGGAGAGCAGTTCTTC	CASRRISGEQFF
TRBJ2-2	TRBV5-5	NA	NA	TGTGCCAGCGTCTGGGGGCGGGACACCGGGGAGCTGTTTTTT	CASVWGRDTGELFF
TRBJ1-2	TRBV9	NA	TRBD1	TGTGCCAGCAGCGCTGGGACAGGGGATGGCTACACCTTC	CASSAGTGDGYTF
TRBJ2-7	TRBV7-9	NA	TRBD2	TGTGCCAGCAGAGATACGCGGACTAGCTACGAGCAGTACTTC	CASRDTRTSYEQYF
TRBJ2-3	TRBV29-1	NA	NA	TGCAGCGTTGGTAAGCCAGATACGCAGTATTTT	CSVGKPDTQYF
TRBJ1-5	TRBV2	NA	NA	TGTGCCAGCAGGTGGGGGCGCAATCAGCCCCAGCATTTT	CASRWGRNQPQHF
TRBJ2-6	TRBV6-1	few	NA	TGTGCCAGCAGTTTTAGGGAGTCTGGGGCCAACGTCCTGACTTTC	CASSFRESGANVLTF
TRBJ1-6	TRBV28	NA	NA	TGTGCCAGCAGTTCCGATAGGGGGTTTAATTCACCCCTCCACTTT	CASSSDRGFNSPLHF
TRBJ1-1	TRBV10-3	NA	NA	TGTGCCATCAGTGACTACCAGGGGAACACTGAAGCTTTCTTT	CAISDYQGNTEAFF
TRBJ2-7	TRBV7-9	NA	NA	TGTGCCAGCAGCACGTTAGACAGCTACGAGCAGTACTTC	CASSTLDSYEQYF
TRBJ1-2	TRBV2	NA	NA	TGTGCCAGCAGTGACCGACAGACTAACTATGGCTACACCTTC	CASSDRQTNYGYTF
TRBJ1-4	TRBV6-5	NA	NA	TGTGCCAGCAGTGTCCTTAATGAAAAACTGTTTTTT	CASSVLNEKLFF
TRBJ1-5	TRBV6-6	NA	NA	TGTGCCAGTTTACAGGGAATTTTAGGTCAGCCCCAGCATTTT	CASLQGILGQPQHF
TRBJ2-5	TRBV6-5	NA	NA	TGTGCCAGCGGCCCCGAAGAGACCCAGTACTTC	CASGPEETQYF
TRBJ2-2	TRBV15	NA	NA	TGTGCCACCAGCAGAGAATTCGGGGAAAACACCGGGGAGCTGTTTTTT	CATSREFGENTGELFF
TRBJ1-2	TRBV28	NA	NA	TGTGCCAGCAGGAGGGATATCCCTAACTATGGCTACACCTTC	CASRRDIPNYGYTF
TRBJ2-7	TRBV4-3	NA	NA	TGCGCCAGCAGCCAAGAGCGGGACAGCGCTTACGAGCAGTACTTC	CASSQERDSAYEQYF
TRBJ1-6	TRBV27	few	TRBD1	TGTGCCAGCAGTTTTCAGGGGGTAAATTCACCCCTCCACTTT	CASSFQGVNSPLHF
TRBJ1-1	TRBV6-5	NA	NA	TGTGCCAGCAGTTACTCGAAGTCGGGGAACACTGAAGCTTTCTTT	CASSYSKSGNTEAFF
TRBJ1-4	TRBV27	NA	NA	TGTGCCAGCAGCCGGCGGGGGGCATCAGGGGAAAAACTGTTTTTT	CASSRRGASGEKLFF
TRBJ2-1	TRBV7-2	NA	TRBD2	TGTGCCAGCAGCTTTCGACTAGCGGGAGTCAATGAGCAGTTCTTC	CASSFRLAGVNEQFF
TRBJ2-2	TRBV5-1	few	NA	TGCGCCAGCAGCTTGGAGTACAGGTTGAACACCGGGGAGCTGTTTTTT	CASSLEYRLNTGELFF
TRBJ2-1	TRBV9	NA	TRBD2	TGTGCCAGCAGCGTAGCGGGGGGGACCTACAATGAGCAGTTCTTC	CASSVAGGTYNEQFF
TRBJ2-7	TRBV5-4	few	TRBD1	TGTGCCAGCAGCTTCTCCAGGGGGAACTACGAGCAGTACTTC	CASSFSRGNYEQYF